This passage covers 12 T cell receptor beta chains from one sample sequenced in a study. TCRdb re-called the RT-PCR reads with MiXCR, one entry per CDR3 protein. The data contain about 680,000 distinct CDR3 sequences, 14% of them singletons. The source material was memory CD4+ T cells from blood. The source of these receptors is a female donor in good health, serving as a healthy control.

This clonotype was seen more than once but under ten times. The CDR3 loop is CASSVATGGFNYGYTF. The CDR3 DNA follows: TGTGCCAGCAGCGTAGCGACAGGGGGATTTAACTATGGCTACACCTTC. V gene TRBV9 combines with J gene TRBJ1-2; 9 bases map to TRBD1. CDR1 is SGDLS, CDR2 YYNGEE, per germline. This CDR3 has 16 residues. The V segment lost 0 bases and the J segment 1 base; nucleotides outside the gene matches: 4.

This clonotype was counted many times. The rearrangement links TRBV12-3 or TRBV12-4 to TRBJ2-2, with 10 nucleotides matching TRBD1. J gave up 4 bases and V 6 bases, and 5 bases lay outside the gene matches. CDR3 length equals 15 residues. The CDR3 is CASSGQGVSTGELFF. The CDR3 DNA reads TGTGCCAGCAGCGGACAGGGGGTCTCCACCGGGGAGCTGTTTTTT.

This clonotype was recorded at least ten times. The V gene is TRBV20-1, the J gene TRBJ2-7; a possible D gene is TRBD2 (6 bases). Trimming took off 5 bases at V and 0 bases at J, with 14 bases between the two ends. CDR1 is DFQATT, CDR2 SNEGSKA, per germline (reference sequence). This CDR3 is 14 amino acids long. CDR3 nucleotides: TGCAGTGCTTGGGGGGAACAGTTCTCCTACGAGCAGTACTTC. Its protein product is CSAWGEQFSYEQYF.

This clonotype occurred a few times. The rearrangement joins TRBV24-1 to TRBJ2-1; weak D call: TRBD1 (8 bases). The CDR3 consists of 19 residues. Trimming removed 3 bases from V and 1 base from J, with 21 bases in between. Germline-derived CDR1 and CDR2 are KGHDR and SFDVKD. CDR3 bases: TGTGCCACCAGTGATCCCGTCCCGACAGGGGAGGGGTCCTACAATGAGCAGTTCTTC. Encoded protein: CATSDPVPTGEGSYNEQFF.

The table lists this clonotype with a few counts. This CDR3 reads CASSPRALQETQYF. In DNA form, the CDR3 reads TGCGCCAGCAGCCCCAGGGCCCTCCAAGAGACCCAGTACTTC. V and J are TRBV5-1 and TRBJ2-5; possibly TRBD1 for D (5 bases). The V and J ends lost 4 bases and 1 base respectively, with 11 bases between them. The CDR3 runs to 14 residues. Germline CDR1 is SGHRS and CDR2 is YFSETQ.

This chain links TRBV2 with TRBJ1-2; TRBD1 might be the D (6 bases). This CDR3 is 14 amino acids long. The germline V gene encodes CDR1 SNHLY and CDR2 FYNNEI. V lost 8 bases and J lost 2, with 15 bases in between. CDR3 bases: TGTGCCAGCTCCTGGCCGGGACACAACTATGGCTACACCTTC. Its protein product is CASSWPGHNYGYTF.

The CDR3 is CASSLLLIEQYF. The CDR3 coding sequence is TGTGCCAGCAGCTTGTTGTTAATCGAGCAGTACTTC. V and J are TRBV5-5 and TRBJ2-7, with unresolved D. V was cut by 1 base and J by 6 bases, with 8 bases left in between. The germline V gene has CDR1 SGHKS and CDR2 YYEKEE (reference sequence). CDR3 size: 12 residues. Full variable domain (remainder filled in from reference TRBV5-5 and TRBJ2-7): DAGVTQSPTHLIKTRGQQVTLRCSPISGHKSVSWYQQVLGQGPQFIFQYYEKEERGRGNFPDRFSARQFPNYSSELNVNALLLGDSALYLCASSLLLIEQYFGPGTRLTVT.

This clonotype was seen more than once but under ten times. In DNA, the CDR3 is TGTGCCAGCAGCGCCCGGGACGGAAAAACCTACGAGCAGTACTTC. This gives the protein CASSARDGKTYEQYF. The gene calls are TRBV9 and TRBJ2-7, with D perhaps TRBD1 or TRBD2 (5 bases each). The CDR3 has 15 amino acids. V was clipped by 3 bases and J by 2 bases, with 15 bases between them. Germline CDR1 is SGDLS and CDR2 is YYNGEE.

This chain uses TRBV18 with TRBJ2-2; TRBD2 might be the D (5 bases). V lost 2 bases and J 4 bases, leaving 8 bases between the germline ends. The CDR3 consists of 14 residues. Germline V lookup: CDR1 KGHSH, CDR2 LQKENI. DNA for the CDR3: TGTGCCAGCTCACCAGAGGGAGTCACCGGGGAGCTGTTTTTT. Amino acid sequence: CASSPEGVTGELFF.

This clonotype was found many times. The J gene is TRBJ1-5, the V gene TRBV6-1, with D maybe TRBD1 (5 bases). V gave up 11 bases and J gave up 6 bases, with 17 bases separating them. CDR1 is MNHNS, CDR2 SASEGT, per germline. The CDR3 has 13 amino acids. The DNA of the CDR3 is TGTGCCGCCACCATAGGGGCGGGTCAGCCCCAGCATTTT. This encodes CAATIGAGQPQHF.

This clonotype came up many times. The chain couples TRBV10-3 to TRBJ2-1, with 7 bases identical to TRBD2. CDR1 and CDR2 from the germline V gene are ENHRY and SYGVKD. Germline trimming cut 2 bases from V and 6 bases from J; bases unmatched to any gene: 7. The CDR3 loop spans 15 amino acids. As DNA, the CDR3 is TGTGCCATCAGTGAGGGCGGGAGTTCCGGCAATGAGCAGTTCTTC. Its protein is CAISEGGSSGNEQFF.

This clonotype was recorded many times. The genes are TRBV20-1 and TRBJ2-3; a possible D gene is TRBD2 (6 bases). The germline V gene has CDR1 DFQATT and CDR2 SNEGSKA (reference sequence). Trimming left V 7 bases short and J 1 base short, with 18 bases between. This CDR3 is 15 amino acids long. CDR3 nucleotide sequence: TGCAGTGGCTCCGGGACTCATAGGGGCACAGATACGCAGTATTTT. This encodes CSGSGTHRGTDTQYF.